One sample yielded the 20 T cell receptor beta chains listed below, sequenced in a study of cytomegalovirus exposure and HLA in healthy donors (TCRdb year 2017). The library was obtained by the immunoSEQ multiplex PCR assay. A mixture of 60 forward primers for TCR Vbeta segments and 13 reverse primers for TCR Jbeta segments was used in the multiplex PCR. TCRdb provides this immuneACCESS table in a form limited to in-frame rearrangements. Some clones are lacking; in checked studies, under half of them reflect an unresolved V gene, and why the rest are absent is not known. Present in this sample are fewer than 200,000 clones, roughly 84% of which were seen just once. Under 1.1% of the sample comes from the top ten. The specimen was PBMCs. These receptor sequences come from a man aged 25-45 years in good health and CMV-seronegative.

V and J are TRBV28 and TRBJ2-7; 10 bases are shared with TRBD1. J lost 1 base, V lost 1 base, and 4 bases had no gene match. CDR1 and CDR2 from the germline V gene are MDHEN and SYDVKM. The CDR3 sequence is 16 residues long. The DNA of the CDR3 is TGTGCCAGCAGTTTATTGGGACAGGGGAATTCCTACGAGCAGTACTTC. This codes for CASSLLGQGNSYEQYF.

The V gene is TRBV6-6, the J gene TRBJ1-1; D uncertain. The length of the CDR3 is 13 residues. The V gene's germline CDR1 is MNHNY and CDR2 SVGAGI (reference sequence). Trimming shortened V by 7 bases and J by 0 bases, and 9 bases separated the two germline ends. In nucleotides, the CDR3 is TGTGCCAGCATCCAGGATTTGAACACTGAAGCTTTCTTT. This codes for CASIQDLNTEAFF.

The V and J genes are TRBV2 and TRBJ1-6; 8 bases match TRBD1. Germline V gene data show CDR1 as SNHLY and CDR2 as FYNNEI. Trimming removed 4 bases from V and 5 bases from J; junction bases left unmatched: 4. This CDR3 region has 15 residues. The CDR3 bases are TGTGCCAGCAGTGGGACAGGGAGTAATAATTCACCCCTCCACTTT. Its protein is CASSGTGSNNSPLHF.

V usage is TRBV7-2 and J usage is TRBJ2-5; 12 bases are a match to TRBD2. Trimming at V came to 1 base and at J to 4 bases, leaving 7 bases not matched to a gene. The CDR3 is made up of 17 amino acids. Germline V lookup: CDR1 SGHTA, CDR2 FQGNSA. The CDR3 protein is CASSLVSSGGVLETQYF. The CDR3 bases are TGTGCCAGCAGCTTAGTTTCTAGCGGGGGGGTTTTAGAGACCCAGTACTTC.

The chain carries TRBV5-1 and TRBJ2-1; TRBD1 aligns across 10 bases. Germline V CDR1 and CDR2: SGHRS, YFSETQ. V lost 4 bases and J lost 8; bases outside the gene matches: 3. The CDR3 spans 13 residues. The chain's CDR3 is CASSRGQGDEQFF. Written as DNA, the CDR3 is TGCGCCAGCAGCCGAGGACAGGGGGATGAGCAGTTCTTC.

This clone appeared once. The rearrangement uses TRBV27 and TRBJ2-1; 11 positions agree with TRBD2. There are 17 residues in the CDR3. The germline V gene encodes CDR1 MNHEY and CDR2 SMNVEV (reference sequence). V was clipped by 4 bases and J by 6 bases; unmatched bases: 11. The CDR3 DNA sequence: TGTGCCAGCAGTTCTATCCCGGGACTAGCGGACCGCAATGAGCAGTTCTTC. Encoded protein: CASSSIPGLADRNEQFF.

V and J are TRBV6-5 and TRBJ1-6, with 8 bases fitting TRBD1. In germline, CDR1 is MNHEY, CDR2 SVGAGI. With 0 bases clipped from V and 9 bases from J, the junction kept 7 bases outside the gene matches. CDR3 size: 16 residues. CDR3 bases: TGTGCCAGCAGTTACTCTGGCTCAGGGGGCACTTCACCCCTCCACTTT. It is translated as CASSYSGSGGTSPLHF.

V is TRBV28 and J is TRBJ1-5, with D perhaps TRBD1 (5 bases). The CDR3 runs 14 residues. Trimming took off 4 bases at V and 2 bases at J, with 9 bases between the two ends. The germline CDR1 and CDR2 sequences are MDHEN and SYDVKM. The DNA of the CDR3 is TGTGCCAGCAGTTCTGCGGGGGGCAATCAGCCCCAGCATTTT. Translated: CASSSAGGNQPQHF.

J is TRBJ2-5 and V is TRBV19; the match to TRBD1 covers 10 bases. Germline trimming cut 10 bases from V and 4 bases from J; bases unmatched to any gene: 9. Per the germline V gene, CDR1 is LNHDA and CDR2 is SQIVND (reference sequence). This CDR3 is 14 amino acids long. The CDR3 bases are TGTGCCACAGAAGACAGGGGGCGCGGAGAGACCCAGTACTTC. Its translation: CATEDRGRGETQYF.

This chain links TRBV27 with TRBJ2-7; 7 nucleotides line up with TRBD2. V was pared by 11 bases and J by 1 base, with 14 bases of the junction left unmatched. CDR1 is MNHEY and CDR2 is SMNVEV in the germline V gene (reference sequence). The CDR3 spans 15 residues. The CDR3 here is CAANGQAGESYEQYF. CDR3 DNA: TGTGCCGCGAATGGCCAGGCGGGGGAGTCCTACGAGCAGTACTTC.

This clone occurred once. The V call is TRBV7-9, the J call TRBJ2-1; 8 bases agree with TRBD2. With 0 bases clipped from V and 2 bases from J, the junction kept 3 bases outside the gene matches. The CDR3 runs 16 residues. The germline V gene has CDR1 SEHNR and CDR2 FQNEAQ (reference sequence). The CDR3 bases are TGTGCCAGCAGCTTAGCTCTAGCGGGTACCTACAATGAGCAGTTCTTC. It specifies CASSLALAGTYNEQFF.

The chain carries TRBV6-5 and TRBJ2-7; a possible D gene is TRBD1 (5 bases). Trimming removed 2 bases at V and 3 bases at J, with 17 bases between. The CDR3 contains 16 residues. The V gene's germline CDR1 is MNHEY and CDR2 SVGAGI. The CDR3 coding sequence is TGTGCCAGCAGTTACCACTCATCAAAAACAGGCTACGAGCAGTACTTC. Encoded protein: CASSYHSSKTGYEQYF.

V usage is TRBV27 and J usage is TRBJ2-7, with 12 bases fitting TRBD1. Germline V lookup: CDR1 MNHEY, CDR2 SMNVEV (reference sequence). V trimming: 6 bases; J trimming: 9 bases; junction bases outside the gene matches: 9. This CDR3 has 14 amino acids. The chain's CDR3 is CASSRDRGLPGQYF. The CDR3 nucleotides read TGTGCCAGCAGCCGGGACAGGGGGCTTCCAGGGCAGTACTTC.

V usage is TRBV9 and J usage is TRBJ2-1; 8 positions match TRBD2. V lost 3 bases, J lost 3 bases, and 11 bases stayed unmatched. CDR3 length equals 17 residues. Germline V gene lookup returns CDR1 SGDLS and CDR2 YYNGEE. The CDR3 nucleotides read TGTGCCAGCAGCGCCTTATCGGCGGGAGGATTCTACAATGAGCAGTTCTTC. This gives the protein CASSALSAGGFYNEQFF.

This chain connects TRBV4-2 to TRBJ1-6; D ambiguous. V was trimmed by 2 bases and J by 5 bases, leaving 7 bases between them. The CDR3 loop spans 14 amino acids. The germline V gene encodes CDR1 LGHNA and CDR2 YNFKEQ. The DNA of the CDR3 is TGTGCCAGCAGCCAACTACAGAATAATTCACCCCTCCACTTT. This encodes CASSQLQNNSPLHF.

The V and J genes are TRBV7-9 and TRBJ2-4; tentative D call: TRBD2 (6 bases). Germline values: CDR1 SEHNR, CDR2 FQNEAQ (reference sequence). V was pared by 4 bases and J by 8 bases, with 21 bases between. There are 16 residues in the CDR3. CDR3 in amino acids: CASSSPPGARWDIQYF. The CDR3 bases are TGTGCCAGCAGCTCGCCGCCGGGAGCCCGATGGGACATTCAGTACTTC.

This sequence joins TRBV19 and TRBJ2-1; TRBD2 matches at 8 bases. This CDR3 is 17 amino acids long. V was clipped by 3 bases and J by 0 bases; unmatched bases: 7. Germline CDR1 LNHDA, CDR2 SQIVND (reference sequence). The CDR3 DNA follows: TGTGCCAGTAGTATGGCTCCCGGGACTAGCTCCTACAATGAGCAGTTCTTC. Its translation is CASSMAPGTSSYNEQFF.

The rearrangement joins TRBV9 to TRBJ2-3; TRBD2 agrees at 16 bases. This CDR3 is 20 amino acids long. Germline loops: CDR1 SGDLS, CDR2 YYNGEE. After removal of 4 bases from V and 0 bases from J, the junction contained 11 bases not matched to a gene. The CDR3 loop reads CASSSPSGLAGGDSTDTQYF. CDR3 nucleotides: TGTGCCAGCAGCTCTCCCTCGGGACTAGCGGGAGGGGATAGCACAGATACGCAGTATTTT.

The V call is TRBV30, the J call TRBJ1-2; TRBD1 might be the D (5 bases). CDR1 is GTSNPN, CDR2 SVGIG, per germline (reference sequence). The CDR3 runs to 12 residues. Between the trimmed V and J ends, which lost 5 bases and 5 bases, there was a span of 12 bases. The CDR3 protein is CAWDGTGYGYTF. CDR3 coding DNA: TGTGCCTGGGATGGGACTGGATATGGCTACACCTTC.

The chain has TRBV7-8 and TRBJ1-4; TRBD1 matches at 7 bases. Germline V gives CDR1 SGHVS, CDR2 FQNEAQ. There are 17 residues in the CDR3. With 4 bases clipped from V and 0 bases from J, the junction kept 8 bases outside the gene matches. CDR3: CASSSGTVLATNEKLFF. CDR3 nucleotides: TGTGCCAGCAGCTCAGGGACAGTGCTAGCAACTAATGAAAAACTGTTTTTT.